Shown below are 7 T cell receptor beta chains from a single sample sequenced in a study of memory CD4+ T cells and cytomegalovirus serostatus. Clones were sequenced by immunoSEQ multiplex PCR, and TCRdb holds only the in-frame ones, with some missing. The sample has about 61,000 clones, about three quarters seen once. The sort gate was single viable CD3+CD4+CD8-CD45RO+ cells for memory CD4+ T cells. Sample: memory CD4+ T cells from blood. These receptors all stem from an adult in good health and CMV-seronegative. Some clones in this sample may be carry-over from other donors' samples.

This clone appeared a few times. Different DNA sequences within this sample yield the same CDR3. V gene TRBV2 combines with J gene TRBJ1-4, with D uncertain. CDR1 is SNHLY, CDR2 FYNNEI, per germline. The V gene lost 6 bases and the J gene lost 4 bases, with 6 bases spanning the gap. The CDR3 is 12 amino acids. For the CDR3, the DNA is TGTGCCAGCAGAAGGGTTAATGAAAAACTGTTTTTT. The encoded protein is CASRRVNEKLFF.

The V gene is TRBV5-4, the J gene TRBJ2-4; D gene ambiguous. The CDR3 has 18 residues. V gave up 4 bases and J gave up 6 bases, with 26 bases separating them. Germline V gives CDR1 SGHNT, CDR2 YYREEE (reference sequence). Here the CDR3 reads CASSPISARLAKPNIQYF. The CDR3, as DNA: TGTGCCAGCAGCCCCATTTCGGCCCGACTTGCTAAACCAAACATTCAGTACTTC.

V usage is TRBV27 and J usage is TRBJ1-2; D is perhaps TRBD1 (6 bases). The CDR3 covers 13 residues. CDR1 and CDR2 from the germline V gene are MNHEY and SMNVEV (reference sequence). The V end lost 5 bases, the J end lost 9 bases, and 16 bases lay between the germline ends. CDR3 bases: TGTGCCAGCAGTACAAACCTGGACAGACGCTACACCTTC. This sequence encodes CASSTNLDRRYTF.

This chain links TRBV2 with TRBJ1-2, with 9 bases aligning to TRBD1. The length of the CDR3 is 13 residues. The V and J ends lost 7 bases and 8 bases, in that order; junction bases with no gene match: 8. Germline CDR1 is SNHLY and CDR2 is FYNNEI. The CDR3 protein is CASIPGTGSGYTF. CDR3 DNA: TGTGCCAGCATACCCGGGACAGGGTCCGGCTACACCTTC.

The chain is built from TRBV28 and TRBJ2-7; either TRBD1 or TRBD2 may fit D (6 bases each). The CDR3 totals 17 residues. V lost 6 bases and J lost 4, with 25 bases in between. The germline CDR1 and CDR2 sequences are MDHEN and SYDVKM. The CDR3 DNA follows: TGTGCCAGCAGCCCAATACGGGGGCGCCGAGGGGAATACGAGCAGTACTTC. Protein sequence: CASSPIRGRRGEYEQYF.

The table lists this clone with a few counts. The chain uses TRBV19 and TRBJ2-5, with D perhaps being TRBD1 or TRBD2 (7 bases each). Germline lookup yields CDR1 LNHDA and CDR2 SQIVND (reference sequence). There are 15 residues in the CDR3. Between the trimmed V and J ends, which lost 6 bases and 0 bases, there was a span of 14 bases. This CDR3 is CASRRQGGYQETQYF. The CDR3 DNA reads TGTGCCAGTAGGAGACAGGGAGGGTACCAAGAGACCCAGTACTTC.

The count of this clone is one. The chain uses TRBV4-2 and TRBJ2-1, with 10 nucleotides matching TRBD1. The CDR3 loop spans 16 amino acids. Unmatched junction bases numbered 4, after V lost 1 base and J lost 4 bases. Per germline, CDR1 LGHNA and CDR2 YNFKEQ. The CDR3 nucleotides are TGTGCCAGCAGCCAAGGGAGACAGGGGGCGTACAATGAGCAGTTCTTC. It yields the protein CASSQGRQGAYNEQFF.